This TCR beta chain appears in the sequencing data of a study of shared clonotypes between healthy human individuals. This clone was picked up one time. Clones were read by immunoSEQ multiplex PCR, and TCRdb kept only the in-frame ones, dropping some. The profile covers 630,000 or so clones, with roughly 98% appearing a single time and 0.25% to 0.35% taken by the ten largest. Germline V lookup: CDR1 MNHEY, CDR2 SMNVEV (reference sequence). Trimming left V 6 bases short and J 1 base short, with 16 bases between. There are 16 residues in the CDR3. The naive CD8 population came from CD45RO-negative cells selected for CCR7, without terminally differentiated effector memory CD45RA+ cells.

Sequenced input: naive CD8+ T cells sorted from blood. The V and J genes are TRBV27 and TRBJ2-1, with D possibly matching TRBD2 (6 bases). This sequence was found in a man aged 30-40 years in good health. Here the CDR3 DNA reads TGTGCCAGCAGAAACGCCGGGACTCCTTCCTACAATGAGCAGTTCTTC. Translating it yields CASRNAGTPSYNEQFF.